This passage covers 16 T cell receptor beta chains from one sample sequenced in a study of T cells in Graves' hyperthyroidism and ophthalmopathy. Amplification of TCR beta CDR3 regions was performed using RNA transcripts as template. Primed by the HTBI set, a first-round RT-PCR was run on the TCR CDR3. TCRdb re-analysed the multiplex PCR reads in MiXCR, keeping a single row per CDR3 protein. The repertoire consists of about 340,000 distinct CDR3 sequences, with roughly 23% occurring once and the leading ten covering roughly 52%. Sequencing was done on a sample of blood. The receptors originated from a woman in her forties or fifties with Graves' hyperthyroidism.

There are many counts of this clonotype. The V call is TRBV2, the J call TRBJ1-2; D is ambiguous. Trimming pared 2 bases from V and 2 bases from J, leaving 12 bases between. Germline CDR1 reads SNHLY; CDR2 reads FYNNEI. The CDR3 is made up of 15 amino acids. CDR3 loop: CASSEIRTANYGYTF. The CDR3 DNA is TGTGCCAGCAGTGAAATACGGACGGCGAACTATGGCTACACCTTC.

This clonotype was observed a handful of times. The CDR3 spells CASTSGRSSSYEQYF. The CDR3 nucleotides read TGTGCCAGTACTAGCGGGAGGTCTAGCTCCTACGAGCAGTACTTC. The chain has TRBV11-2 and TRBJ2-7; 12 nucleotides line up with TRBD2. The CDR3 loop spans 15 amino acids. Germline V gene data show CDR1 as SGHAT and CDR2 as FQNNGV. The junction had 6 bases not matched to a gene; V was cut back by 9 bases and J by 0 bases. Together with reference TRBV11-2 and TRBJ2-7, the CDR3 gives the full variable domain: EAGVAQSPRYKIIEKRQSVAFWCNPISGHATLYWYQQILGQGPKLLIQFQNNGVVDDSQLPKDRFSAERLKGVDSTLKIQPAKLEDSAVYLCASTSGRSSSYEQYFGPGTRLTVT.

There are many counts of this clonotype. V is TRBV12-3 or TRBV12-4 and J is TRBJ2-7; possibly TRBD2 for D (6 bases). Deletions cut 5 bases from V and 4 bases from J, with 18 bases between. The CDR3 totals 15 residues. CDR3 sequence reads: CASSTGSGGPYEQYF. CDR3 in DNA: TGTGCCAGCAGTACGGGTAGCGGAGGTCCTTACGAGCAGTACTTC.

The chain employs TRBV5-8 and TRBJ1-6; D unclear. Trimming stripped 1 base from V and 9 bases from J, with 17 bases between. The germline gives CDR1 SGHTS, CDR2 YDEGEE. CDR3 length: 16 residues. Here the CDR3 DNA reads TGTGCCAGCAGCTTGCAACGGACGAGGATCAGTTCACCCCTCCACTTT. It translates to CASSLQRTRISSPLHF. The full variable domain, completed using reference TRBV5-8 and TRBJ1-6, is EAGVTQSPTHLIKTRGQQATLRCSPISGHTSVYWYQQALGLGLQFLLWYDEGEERNRGNFPPRFSGRQFPNYSSELNVNALELEDSALYLCASSLQRTRISSPLHFGNGTRLTVT.

The sample holds a few counts of this clonotype. The chain has TRBV19 and TRBJ2-2; 10 nucleotides agree with TRBD1. The germline gives CDR1 LNHDA, CDR2 SQIVND (reference sequence). With V trimmed by 6 bases and J by 6 bases, 7 bases remained unmatched. This CDR3 comprises 15 residues. The CDR3 DNA reads as TGTGCCAGTAGACCCGACAGGGGGCTTTCCGGGGAGCTGTTTTTT. Amino acids: CASRPDRGLSGELFF.

The gene calls are TRBV28 and TRBJ2-3; possible D gene TRBD1, 6 bases. This CDR3 spans 17 amino acids. Germline loops: CDR1 MDHEN, CDR2 SYDVKM. V was cut by 1 base and J by 1 base, with 15 bases left in between. The CDR3 loop reads CASSLYPGAGGTDTQYF. In DNA, the CDR3 is TGTGCCAGCAGTTTATATCCTGGGGCAGGGGGCACAGATACGCAGTATTTT.

This clonotype has just a few counts. This rearrangement joins TRBV6-5 to TRBJ2-1, with TRBD1 matching over 10 bases. The CDR3 has 17 residues. Trimming removed 7 bases from V and 4 bases from J; junction bases left unmatched: 13. Germline V gene lookup returns CDR1 MNHEY and CDR2 SVGAGI. The CDR3 is CASMERGGTGVYNEQFF. CDR3 DNA sequence: TGTGCCAGCATGGAGAGAGGCGGGACAGGGGTTTACAATGAGCAGTTCTTC.

V is TRBV5-8 and J is TRBJ1-3; D call uncertain. Germline V gives CDR1 SGHTS, CDR2 YDEGEE. Trimming stripped 3 bases from V and 0 bases from J, with 10 bases between. The CDR3 has 15 amino acids. The CDR3 region has the DNA TGTGCCAGCAGCTCGCCGGGCCGCTCTGGAAACACCATATATTTT. Translation gives CASSSPGRSGNTIYF.

The chain has TRBV9 and TRBJ1-5; 10 bases align to TRBD1. Per germline, CDR1 SGDLS and CDR2 YYNGEE. V lost 4 bases, J lost 7 bases, and 8 bases stayed unmatched. This CDR3 has 15 residues. CDR3 coding DNA: TGTGCCAGCAGCTCCGGGACAGGGGTAAACCAGCCCCAGCATTTT. This sequence encodes CASSSGTGVNQPQHF.

This clonotype occurred many times. The J gene is TRBJ2-2, the V gene TRBV12-3 or TRBV12-4, with 9 positions matching TRBD1. The CDR3 contains 13 residues. The V gene end was trimmed by 6 bases and the J gene end by 5 bases; junction bases not matched to a gene: 1. The CDR3 nucleotides are TGTGCCAGCAGCGGGACAGGGACCGGGGAGCTGTTTTTT. This encodes CASSGTGTGELFF.

The CDR3: CASSKGLGLYQETQYF. The CDR3 DNA reads TGTGCCAGTAGTAAAGGACTAGGCCTGTACCAAGAGACCCAGTACTTC. The chain links TRBV19 to TRBJ2-5; 7 bases line up with TRBD2. Germline V lookup: CDR1 LNHDA, CDR2 SQIVND (reference sequence). With V trimmed by 4 bases and J by 0 bases, 8 bases remained unmatched. This CDR3 region has 16 residues.

This clonotype has only one observation. The chain joins TRBV20-1 to TRBJ2-7; D might be TRBD2 (5 bases). CDR1 DFQATT and CDR2 SNEGSKA come from the germline V gene (reference sequence). The CDR3 consists of 13 residues. Deletions cut 3 bases from V and 0 bases from J, with 9 bases between. CDR3 protein: CSARGSASYEQYF. As DNA, the CDR3 is TGCAGTGCTAGGGGGAGCGCCTCCTACGAGCAGTACTTC.

This clonotype was counted a few times. J is TRBJ1-2 and V is TRBV5-1, with D uncertain. Trimming cost V 0 bases and J 1 base, with 7 bases left between them. CDR3 length: 14 amino acids. The germline gives CDR1 SGHRS, CDR2 YFSETQ. The CDR3 loop is CASSLGQINYGYTF. The CDR3 DNA follows: TGCGCCAGCAGCTTGGGGCAGATTAACTATGGCTACACCTTC.

This clonotype was observed at least ten times. The chain has TRBV7-6 and TRBJ1-1, with TRBD1 identical over 10 bases. The CDR3 sequence is 15 residues long. In germline, CDR1 is SGHVS, CDR2 FNYEAQ. The ends lost 5 bases at V and 6 bases at J; junction bases unmatched: 9. DNA for the CDR3: TGTGCCAGCAGCCTTATTGACAGGGGGCAATCTGAAGCTTTCTTT. It codes for CASSLIDRGQSEAFF.

This clonotype was counted only a few times. CDR3: CAISEPGQGVNEQYF. DNA for the CDR3: TGTGCCATCAGTGAGCCGGGACAGGGGGTGAACGAGCAGTACTTC. The V and J genes are TRBV10-3 and TRBJ2-7, with 11 bases that match TRBD1. The CDR3 sequence is 15 residues long. Germline V lookup: CDR1 ENHRY, CDR2 SYGVKD. After removal of 2 bases from V and 5 bases from J, the junction contained 5 bases not matched to a gene.

This clonotype was recorded only once. The chain employs TRBV20-1 and TRBJ1-1, with a weak D call TRBD1 (6 bases). Germline values: CDR1 DFQATT, CDR2 SNEGSKA (reference sequence). Deletions cut 3 bases from V and 0 bases from J, with 17 bases between. The CDR3 has 16 residues. The CDR3 reads CSASPRQALLNTEAFF. The CDR3 DNA follows: TGCAGTGCTAGCCCGCGACAGGCACTTCTGAACACTGAAGCTTTCTTT.